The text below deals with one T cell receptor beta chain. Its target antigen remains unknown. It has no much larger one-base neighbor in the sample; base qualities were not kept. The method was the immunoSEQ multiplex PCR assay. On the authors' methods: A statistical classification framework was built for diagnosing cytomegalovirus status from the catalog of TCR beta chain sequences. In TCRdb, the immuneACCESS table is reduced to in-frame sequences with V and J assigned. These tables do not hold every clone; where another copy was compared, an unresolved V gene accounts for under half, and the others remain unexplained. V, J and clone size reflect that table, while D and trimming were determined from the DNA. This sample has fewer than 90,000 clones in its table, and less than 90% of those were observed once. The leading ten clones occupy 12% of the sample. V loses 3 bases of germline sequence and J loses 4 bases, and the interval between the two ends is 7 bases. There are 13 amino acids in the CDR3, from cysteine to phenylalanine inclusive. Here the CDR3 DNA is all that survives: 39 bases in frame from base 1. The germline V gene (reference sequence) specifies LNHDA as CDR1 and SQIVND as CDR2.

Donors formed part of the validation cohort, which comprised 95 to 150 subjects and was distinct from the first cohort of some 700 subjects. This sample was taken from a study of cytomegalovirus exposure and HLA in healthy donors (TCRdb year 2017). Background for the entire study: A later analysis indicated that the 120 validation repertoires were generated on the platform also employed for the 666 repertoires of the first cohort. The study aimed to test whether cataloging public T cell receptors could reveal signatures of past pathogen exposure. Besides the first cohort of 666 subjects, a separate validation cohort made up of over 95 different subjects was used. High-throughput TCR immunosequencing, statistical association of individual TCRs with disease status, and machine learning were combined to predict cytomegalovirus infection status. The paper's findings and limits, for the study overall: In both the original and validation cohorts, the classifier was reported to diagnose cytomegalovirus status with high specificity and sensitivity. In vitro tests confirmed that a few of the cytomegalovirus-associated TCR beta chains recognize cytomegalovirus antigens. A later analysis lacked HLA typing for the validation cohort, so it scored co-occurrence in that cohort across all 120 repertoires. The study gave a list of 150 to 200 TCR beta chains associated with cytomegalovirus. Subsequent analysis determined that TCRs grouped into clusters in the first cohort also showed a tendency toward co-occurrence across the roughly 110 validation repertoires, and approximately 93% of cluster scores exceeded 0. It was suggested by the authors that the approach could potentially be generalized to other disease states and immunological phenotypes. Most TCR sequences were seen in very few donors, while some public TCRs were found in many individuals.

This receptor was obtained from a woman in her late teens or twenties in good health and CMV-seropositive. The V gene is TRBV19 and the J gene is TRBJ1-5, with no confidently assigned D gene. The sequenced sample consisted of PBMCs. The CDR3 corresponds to CASSISRNQPQHF. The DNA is TGTGCCAGTAGTATCTCCAGAAATCAGCCCCAGCATTTT.